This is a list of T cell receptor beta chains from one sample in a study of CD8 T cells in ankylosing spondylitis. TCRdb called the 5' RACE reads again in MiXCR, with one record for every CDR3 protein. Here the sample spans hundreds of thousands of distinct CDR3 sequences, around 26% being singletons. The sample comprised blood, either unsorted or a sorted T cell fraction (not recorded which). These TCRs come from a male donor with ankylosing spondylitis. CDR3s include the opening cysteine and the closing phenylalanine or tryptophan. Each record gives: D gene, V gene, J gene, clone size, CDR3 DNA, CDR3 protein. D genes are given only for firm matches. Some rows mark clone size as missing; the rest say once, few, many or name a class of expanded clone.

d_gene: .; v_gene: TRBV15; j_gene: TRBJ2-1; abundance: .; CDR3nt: TGTGCCACCAGCAGAGATGGGAGATACAATGAGCAGTTCTTC; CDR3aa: CATSRDGRYNEQFF
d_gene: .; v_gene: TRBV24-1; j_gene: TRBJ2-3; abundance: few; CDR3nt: TGTGCCACCAGTGCCCGCCAACCTGGGTGGGGACCAGATACGCAGTATTTT; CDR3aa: CATSARQPGWGPDTQYF
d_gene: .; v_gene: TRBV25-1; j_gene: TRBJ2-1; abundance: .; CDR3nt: TGTGCCAGCAGTGAATCGAGACAGACGCATGAGCAGTTCTTC; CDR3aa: CASSESRQTHEQFF
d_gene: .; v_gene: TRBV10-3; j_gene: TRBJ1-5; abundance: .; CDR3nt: TGTGCCATCAGTGAGTATTACAATCAGCCCCAGCATTTT; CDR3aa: CAISEYYNQPQHF
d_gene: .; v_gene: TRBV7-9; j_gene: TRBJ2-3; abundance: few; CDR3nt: TGTGCCAGCAGTCAAAAGTCCGGCACAGATACGCAGTATTTT; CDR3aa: CASSQKSGTDTQYF
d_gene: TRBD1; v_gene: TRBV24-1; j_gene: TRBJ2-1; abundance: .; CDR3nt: TGTGCCACCAGTGACGGCCTCGACAGGGGCACCTACAATGAGCAGTTCTTC; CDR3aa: CATSDGLDRGTYNEQFF
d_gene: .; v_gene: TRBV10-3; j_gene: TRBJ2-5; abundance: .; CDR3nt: TGTGCCATCAGTGACTCTGGGCTAGCTCCCGGGGAGACCCAGTACTTC; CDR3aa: CAISDSGLAPGETQYF
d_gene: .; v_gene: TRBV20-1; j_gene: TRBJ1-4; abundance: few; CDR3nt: TGCAGTACGTTCTTGGCGCCTAATGAAAAACTGTTTTTT; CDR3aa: CSTFLAPNEKLFF
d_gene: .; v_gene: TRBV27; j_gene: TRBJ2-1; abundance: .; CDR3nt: TGTGCCAGCAGTTTATCAGGGGAGAAGTCTAGGAATGAGCAGTTCTTC; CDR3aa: CASSLSGEKSRNEQFF
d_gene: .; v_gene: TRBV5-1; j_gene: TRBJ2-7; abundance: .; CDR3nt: TGCGCCAGCAGCTTGGACGGGCAGACGATCTACGAGCAGTACTTC; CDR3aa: CASSLDGQTIYEQYF
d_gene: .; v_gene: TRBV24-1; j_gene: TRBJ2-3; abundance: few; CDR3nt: TGTGCCACCAGTGATGGGCAGGGCGGCTGGGAGAATACGCAGTATTTT; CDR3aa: CATSDGQGGWENTQYF
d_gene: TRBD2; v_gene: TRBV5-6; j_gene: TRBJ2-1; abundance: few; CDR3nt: TGTGCCAGCAGCTTTGGGACTAGCGGGAATGAGCAGTTCTTC; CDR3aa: CASSFGTSGNEQFF
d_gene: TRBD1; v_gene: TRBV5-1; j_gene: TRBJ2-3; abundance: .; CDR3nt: TGCGCCAGCAGCGGACAGGGCGGTACAGATACGCAGTATTTT; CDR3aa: CASSGQGGTDTQYF
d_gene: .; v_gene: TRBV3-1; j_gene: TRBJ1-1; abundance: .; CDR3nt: TGTGCCAGCAGCCAAGTCGGGGAGGGGATCACTGAAGCTTTCTTT; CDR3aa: CASSQVGEGITEAFF
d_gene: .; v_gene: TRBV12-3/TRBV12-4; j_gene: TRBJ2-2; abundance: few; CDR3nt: TGTGCCAGCAGACGACTAGCCGGGGAGCTGTTTTTT; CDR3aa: CASRRLAGELFF
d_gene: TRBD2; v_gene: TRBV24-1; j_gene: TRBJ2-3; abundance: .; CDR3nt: TGTGCCACCAGTGATCCGACTAGCGGGAGGGCCTTAGATACGCAGTATTTT; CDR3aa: CATSDPTSGRALDTQYF
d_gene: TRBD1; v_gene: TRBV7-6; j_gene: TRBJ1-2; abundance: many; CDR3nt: TGTGCCAGCAGCCGTGGACAGGGGGCGCATTCTGGCTACACCTTC; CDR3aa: CASSRGQGAHSGYTF
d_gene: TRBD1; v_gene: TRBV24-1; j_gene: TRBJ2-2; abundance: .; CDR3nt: TGTGCCACAGGACAGGGCAACACCGGGGAGCTGTTTTTT; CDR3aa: CATGQGNTGELFF
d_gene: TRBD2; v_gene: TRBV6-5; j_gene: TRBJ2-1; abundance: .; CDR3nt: TGTGCCAGCAGTTTTGGGACTAGCGGGAGATTAGTTGAGCAGTTCTTC; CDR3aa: CASSFGTSGRLVEQFF
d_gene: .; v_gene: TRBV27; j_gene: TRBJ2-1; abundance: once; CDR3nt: TGTGCCAGCAGTTTAAGAAGCGCGGGCACGAATGAGCAGTTCTTC; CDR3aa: CASSLRSAGTNEQFF
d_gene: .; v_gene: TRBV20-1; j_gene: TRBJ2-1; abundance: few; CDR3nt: TGCAGTGCTAGGGTCGCGGGAAGGTCCTACAATGAGCAGTTCTTC; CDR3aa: CSARVAGRSYNEQFF
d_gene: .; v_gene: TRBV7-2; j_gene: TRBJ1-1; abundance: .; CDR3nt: TGTGCCAGCAGCCCTGTTTGGGGCACTGAAGCTTTCTTT; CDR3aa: CASSPVWGTEAFF
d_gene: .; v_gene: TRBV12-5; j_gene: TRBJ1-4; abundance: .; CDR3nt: TGTGCTAGTGGTTTAGGAACAACTAATGAAAAACTGTTTTTT; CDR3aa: CASGLGTTNEKLFF
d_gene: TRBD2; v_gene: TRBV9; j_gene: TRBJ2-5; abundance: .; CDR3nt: TGTGCCAGCAGCGTAGGTACTAGCGGAGAGGAGACCCAGTACTTC; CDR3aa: CASSVGTSGEETQYF
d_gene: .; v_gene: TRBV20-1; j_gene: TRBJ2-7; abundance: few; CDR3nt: TGCAGTGCTAAGCCCCGGGGGAACTCCTACGAGCAGTACTTC; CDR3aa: CSAKPRGNSYEQYF
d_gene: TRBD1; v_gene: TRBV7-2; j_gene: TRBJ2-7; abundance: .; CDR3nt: TGTGCCAGCAGCGGGACAGGGCTCGGCGAGCAGTACTTC; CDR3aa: CASSGTGLGEQYF
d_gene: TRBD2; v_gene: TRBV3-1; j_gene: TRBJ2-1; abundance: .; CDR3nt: TGTGCCAGCAGCCAAGATGGGACTAGCGGGAGGAAGGTCTATGAGCAGTTCTTC; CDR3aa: CASSQDGTSGRKVYEQFF
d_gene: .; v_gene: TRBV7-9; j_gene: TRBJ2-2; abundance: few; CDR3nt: TGTGCCAGCAGCTTATTGGCCGGGGAGCTGTTTTTT; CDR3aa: CASSLLAGELFF
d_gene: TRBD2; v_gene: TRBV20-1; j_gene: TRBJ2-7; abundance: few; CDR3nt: TGCAGTGCCCTAAACGGGGGGAGGGACTACGAGCAGTACTTC; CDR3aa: CSALNGGRDYEQYF